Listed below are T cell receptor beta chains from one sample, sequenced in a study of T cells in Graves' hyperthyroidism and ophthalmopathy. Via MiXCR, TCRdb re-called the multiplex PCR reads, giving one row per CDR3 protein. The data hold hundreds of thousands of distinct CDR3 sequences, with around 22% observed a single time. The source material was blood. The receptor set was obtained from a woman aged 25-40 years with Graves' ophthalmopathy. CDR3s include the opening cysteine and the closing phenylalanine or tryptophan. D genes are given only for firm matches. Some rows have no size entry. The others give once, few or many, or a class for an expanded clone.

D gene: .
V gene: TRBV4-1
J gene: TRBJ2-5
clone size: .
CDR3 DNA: TGCGCCAGCAGCCAATTACAGACCCTACAAGAGACCCAGTACTTC
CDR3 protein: CASSQLQTLQETQYF

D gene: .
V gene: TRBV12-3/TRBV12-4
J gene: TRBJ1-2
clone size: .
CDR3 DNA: TGTGCCAGAAGTTTAGATAGCGGGTTAGCTGGCTACACCTTC
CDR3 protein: CARSLDSGLAGYTF

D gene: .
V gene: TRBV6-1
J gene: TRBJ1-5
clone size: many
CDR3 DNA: TGTGCCAGCAGTGATCGGACAGGCAATCAGCCCCAGCATTTT
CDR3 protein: CASSDRTGNQPQHF

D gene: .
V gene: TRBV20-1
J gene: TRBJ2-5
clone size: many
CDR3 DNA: TGCAGTGCTAGAGATCCACAAGAGACCCAGTACTTC
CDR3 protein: CSARDPQETQYF

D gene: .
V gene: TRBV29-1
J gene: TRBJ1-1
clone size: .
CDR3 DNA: TGCATAATAACGAGGACAGACTACACTGAAGCTTTCTTT
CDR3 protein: CIITRTDYTEAFF

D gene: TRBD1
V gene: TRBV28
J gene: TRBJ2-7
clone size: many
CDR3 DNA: TGTGCCAGCAGTAGAATCGACGGACAGGGTGGGCACGAGCAGTACTTC
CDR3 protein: CASSRIDGQGGHEQYF

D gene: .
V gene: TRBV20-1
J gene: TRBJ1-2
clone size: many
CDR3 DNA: TGCAGTGCTACCGGACACCCGCAGGGTGGCTACACCTTC
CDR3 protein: CSATGHPQGGYTF

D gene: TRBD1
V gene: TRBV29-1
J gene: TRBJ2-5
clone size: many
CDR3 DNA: TGCAGCGTTATAGGGACAGGACAAGAGACCCAGTACTTC
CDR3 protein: CSVIGTGQETQYF

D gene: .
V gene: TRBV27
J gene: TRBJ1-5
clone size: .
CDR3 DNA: TGTGCCAGCAGTTTATCGAGCCAGGGAAACAATCAGCCCCAGCATTTT
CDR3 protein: CASSLSSQGNNQPQHF

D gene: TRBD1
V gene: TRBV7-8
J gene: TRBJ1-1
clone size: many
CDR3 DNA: TGTGCCAGCATCCACAGGGGGCGAGGTGACACTGAAGCTTTCTTT
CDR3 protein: CASIHRGRGDTEAFF

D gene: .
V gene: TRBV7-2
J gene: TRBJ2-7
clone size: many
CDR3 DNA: TGTGCCAGCAGCTTAGGGGGTGGGGGCGGCTACGAGCAGTACTTC
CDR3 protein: CASSLGGGGGYEQYF

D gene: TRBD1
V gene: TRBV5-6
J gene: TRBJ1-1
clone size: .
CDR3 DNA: TGTGCCAGCAGCCTCGCCGACAGGGGCTTGATCATTGAAGCTTTCTTT
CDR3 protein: CASSLADRGLIIEAFF

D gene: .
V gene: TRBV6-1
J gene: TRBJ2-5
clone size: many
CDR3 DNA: TGTGCCAGCAGGGAGACTGAACTGAGCGGAGAGACCCAGTACTTC
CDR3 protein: CASRETELSGETQYF

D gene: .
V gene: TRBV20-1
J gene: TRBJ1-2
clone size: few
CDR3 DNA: TGCAGTGCTAGAAGGGGGGATGACACCTTC
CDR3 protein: CSARRGDDTF

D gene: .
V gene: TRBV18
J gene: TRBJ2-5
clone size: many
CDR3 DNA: TGTGCCAGCAGCCCCGGTCCTGAGGAGACCCAGTACTTC
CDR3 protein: CASSPGPEETQYF

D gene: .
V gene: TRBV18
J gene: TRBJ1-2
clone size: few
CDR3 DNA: TGTGCCAGCTCACCGACGAGGACAGACTCGGGGTTCTATGGCTACACCTTC
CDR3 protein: CASSPTRTDSGFYGYTF

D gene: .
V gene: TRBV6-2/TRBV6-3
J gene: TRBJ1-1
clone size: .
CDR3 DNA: TGTGCCAGCAGTTACTCAACGGCAGTTGGGACTGAAGCTTTCTTT
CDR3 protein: CASSYSTAVGTEAFF

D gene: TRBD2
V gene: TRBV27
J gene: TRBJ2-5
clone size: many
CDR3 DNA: TGTGCCAGCAGTCCCTCTGGACGGGGGGACTGGGAGACCCAGTACTTC
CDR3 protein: CASSPSGRGDWETQYF

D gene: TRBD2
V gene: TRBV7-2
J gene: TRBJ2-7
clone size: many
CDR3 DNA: TGTGCCAGCAGCCAGGGACTAGCCCCCTACGAGCAGTACTTC
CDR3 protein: CASSQGLAPYEQYF

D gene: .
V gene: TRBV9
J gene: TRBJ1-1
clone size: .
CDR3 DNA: TGTGCCAGCGGTTCAGCGAACACTGAAGCTTTCTTT
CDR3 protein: CASGSANTEAFF

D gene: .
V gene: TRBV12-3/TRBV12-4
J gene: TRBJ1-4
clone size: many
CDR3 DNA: TGTGTCAGCAGTTCCCCAATGAGGGATGGTGAAAAACTGTTTTTT
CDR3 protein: CVSSSPMRDGEKLFF

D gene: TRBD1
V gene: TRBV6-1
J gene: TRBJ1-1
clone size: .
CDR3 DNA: TGTGCCAGCAGTCGCGGGACAGGGGGGATTATGAACACTGAAGCTTTCTTT
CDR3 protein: CASSRGTGGIMNTEAFF

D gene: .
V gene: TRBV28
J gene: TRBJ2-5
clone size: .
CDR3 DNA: TGTGCCAGCAGTTCCGCGGGGATGCGGGAGACCCAGTACTTC
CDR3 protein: CASSSAGMRETQYF

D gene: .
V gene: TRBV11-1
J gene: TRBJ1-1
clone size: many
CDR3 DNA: TGTGCCAGCAGCTCTATGGATGGGGGCCTATTGGACACTGAAGCTTTCTTT
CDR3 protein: CASSSMDGGLLDTEAFF

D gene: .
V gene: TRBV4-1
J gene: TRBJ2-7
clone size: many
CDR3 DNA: TGCGCCAGCAGCCAAGTGGGGTCCTACGAGCAGTACTTC
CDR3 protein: CASSQVGSYEQYF

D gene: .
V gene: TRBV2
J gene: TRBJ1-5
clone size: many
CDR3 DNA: TGTGCCAGCAGTCAGGGTGTCGGTAGCAATCAGCCCCAGCATTTT
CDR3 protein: CASSQGVGSNQPQHF

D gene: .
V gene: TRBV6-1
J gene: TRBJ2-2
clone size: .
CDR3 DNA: TGTGCCAGCACGGGGGAAAGTTACACCGGGGAGCTGTTTTTT
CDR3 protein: CASTGESYTGELFF

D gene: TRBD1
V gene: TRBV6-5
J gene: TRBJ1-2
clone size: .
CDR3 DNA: TGTGCCAGCAGTTACCAGGGACAGGGGGACTATGGCTACACCTTC
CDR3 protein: CASSYQGQGDYGYTF

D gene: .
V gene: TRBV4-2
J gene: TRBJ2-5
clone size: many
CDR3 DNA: TGTGCCAGCAGCCAACTTTCCGGGGGACCAGAGACCCAGTACTTC
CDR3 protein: CASSQLSGGPETQYF

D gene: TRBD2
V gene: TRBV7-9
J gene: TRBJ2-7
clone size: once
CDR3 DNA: TGTGCCAGCAGCTTCCCGGGGGGAGTAAACGAGCAGTACTTC
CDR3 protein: CASSFPGGVNEQYF

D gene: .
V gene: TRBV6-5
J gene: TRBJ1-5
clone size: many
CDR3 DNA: TGTGCCAGCAGTTACTCATCAGGGGATCTTCAGCCCCAGCATTTT
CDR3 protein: CASSYSSGDLQPQHF

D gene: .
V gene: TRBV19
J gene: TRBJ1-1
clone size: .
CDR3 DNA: TGTGCCAGTAGTACCGGTCCTGAAGCTTTCTTT
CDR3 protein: CASSTGPEAFF

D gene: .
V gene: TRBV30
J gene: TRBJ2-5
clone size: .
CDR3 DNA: TGTGCCTGTTCGACAAGGAGGGACAGAGGGAGCGGGACCCAGTACTTC
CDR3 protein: CACSTRRDRGSGTQYF

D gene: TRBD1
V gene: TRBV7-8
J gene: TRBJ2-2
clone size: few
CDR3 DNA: TGTGCCAGCAGCGAGCGAGCAGGGGGCAACACCGGGGAGCTGTTTTTT
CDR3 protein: CASSERAGGNTGELFF

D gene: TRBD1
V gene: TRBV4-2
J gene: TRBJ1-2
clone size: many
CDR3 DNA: TGTGCCAGCAGCCAAAGACAGGGGAACTATGGCTACACCTTC
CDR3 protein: CASSQRQGNYGYTF

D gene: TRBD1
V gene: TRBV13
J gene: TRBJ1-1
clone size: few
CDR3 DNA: TGTGCCAGCAGCGCGGGACAGTTGAGCACTGAAGCTTTCTTT
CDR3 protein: CASSAGQLSTEAFF

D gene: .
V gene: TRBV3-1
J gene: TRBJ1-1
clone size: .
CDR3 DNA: TGTGCCAGCAGCCAGAGGGGGGCAGGTACTGAAGCTTTCTTT
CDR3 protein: CASSQRGAGTEAFF

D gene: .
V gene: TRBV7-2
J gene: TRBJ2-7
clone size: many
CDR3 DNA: TGTGCCAGCAGCCCCACGAGAGGCGAGCAGTACTTC
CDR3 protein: CASSPTRGEQYF

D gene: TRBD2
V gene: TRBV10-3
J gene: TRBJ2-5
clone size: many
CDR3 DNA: TGTGCCATCAGTGAAGGTAGCGGGGGCCAAGAGACCCAGTACTTC
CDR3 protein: CAISEGSGGQETQYF

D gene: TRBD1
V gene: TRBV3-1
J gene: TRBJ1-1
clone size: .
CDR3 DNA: TGTGCCAGCAGCCGCGCCGGGACAGGGAACACTGAAGCTTTCTTT
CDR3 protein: CASSRAGTGNTEAFF

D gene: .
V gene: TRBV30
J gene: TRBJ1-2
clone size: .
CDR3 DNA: TGTGCCTGGAGTACCGGACTGGACGTTTATGGTTACACCTTC
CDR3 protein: CAWSTGLDVYGYTF

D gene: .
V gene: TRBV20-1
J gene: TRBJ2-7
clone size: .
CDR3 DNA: TGCAGTGCTAGCTCCTGGGAGACATACGTACACGAGCAGTACTTC
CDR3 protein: CSASSWETYVHEQYF

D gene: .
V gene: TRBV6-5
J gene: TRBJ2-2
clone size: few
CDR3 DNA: TGTGCCAGCAGTTACAGCGTGGATAGCTCCTCCGGGGAGCTGTTTTTT
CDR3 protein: CASSYSVDSSSGELFF

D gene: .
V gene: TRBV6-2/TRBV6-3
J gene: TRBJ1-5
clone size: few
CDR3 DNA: TGTGCCAGCAGTTACCCCGGACGTAGCAATCAGCCCCAGCATTTT
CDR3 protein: CASSYPGRSNQPQHF

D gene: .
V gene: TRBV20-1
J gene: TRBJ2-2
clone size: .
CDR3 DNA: TGCAGTGCTAGAAACCCCAGGCAGTTCAGAACCGGGGAGCTGTTTTTT
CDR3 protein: CSARNPRQFRTGELFF

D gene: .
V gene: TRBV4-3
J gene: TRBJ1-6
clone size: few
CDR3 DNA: TGCGCCAGCAGCCAAGATAGCCTTAGGAATTCACCCCTCCACTTT
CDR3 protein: CASSQDSLRNSPLHF

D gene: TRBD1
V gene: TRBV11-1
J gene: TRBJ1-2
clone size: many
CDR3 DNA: TGTGCCAGCAGCTTATCGAATAAGGGGACAGGCTATAGCTATGGCTACACCTTC
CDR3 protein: CASSLSNKGTGYSYGYTF

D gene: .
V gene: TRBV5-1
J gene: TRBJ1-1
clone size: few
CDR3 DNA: TGCGCCAGCAGCTTGGAAGGCGGGCCGGACACTGAAGCTTTCTTT
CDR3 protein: CASSLEGGPDTEAFF

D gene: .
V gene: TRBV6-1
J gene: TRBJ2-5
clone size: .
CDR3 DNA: TGTGCCAGCAGCATCCCTTCTAGTGGGAAAGAGACCCAGTACTTC
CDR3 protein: CASSIPSSGKETQYF

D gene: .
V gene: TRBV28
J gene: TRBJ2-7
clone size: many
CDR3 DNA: TGTGCCAGCAGTGGGGGTTTCTACGAGCAGTACTTC
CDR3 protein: CASSGGFYEQYF

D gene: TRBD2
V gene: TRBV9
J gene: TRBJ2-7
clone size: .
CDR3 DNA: TGTGCCAGCAGCGATCGACTAGCGGGAGGTCCCTCCTCCTACGAGCAGTACTTC
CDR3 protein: CASSDRLAGGPSSYEQYF

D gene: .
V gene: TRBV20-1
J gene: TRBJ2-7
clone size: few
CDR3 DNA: TGCAGTGCTAGAGACCCCCAAGGGTTCGAGCAGTACTTC
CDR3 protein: CSARDPQGFEQYF

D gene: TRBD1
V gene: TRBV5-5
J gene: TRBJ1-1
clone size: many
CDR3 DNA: TGTGCCAGCAGCTTAATGGACAGGGGCCTGATAGCTTTCTTT
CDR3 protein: CASSLMDRGLIAFF